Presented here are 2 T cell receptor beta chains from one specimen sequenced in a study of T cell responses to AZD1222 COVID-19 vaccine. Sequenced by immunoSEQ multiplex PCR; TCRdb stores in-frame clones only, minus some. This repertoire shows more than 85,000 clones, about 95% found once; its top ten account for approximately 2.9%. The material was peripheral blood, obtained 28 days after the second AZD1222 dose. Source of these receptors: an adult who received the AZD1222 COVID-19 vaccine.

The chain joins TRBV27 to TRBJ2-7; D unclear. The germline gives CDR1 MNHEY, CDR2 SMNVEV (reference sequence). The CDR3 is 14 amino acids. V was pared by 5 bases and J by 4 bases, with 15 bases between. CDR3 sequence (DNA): TGTGCCAGCAGTCCCCTCTCCAGTCCTTACGAGCAGTACTTC. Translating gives CASSPLSSPYEQYF.

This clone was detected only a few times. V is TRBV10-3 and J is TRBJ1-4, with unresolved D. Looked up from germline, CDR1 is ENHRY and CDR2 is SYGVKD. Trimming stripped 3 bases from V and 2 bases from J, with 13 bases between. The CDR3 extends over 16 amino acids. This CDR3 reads CAISDFRAGTNEKLFF. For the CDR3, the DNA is TGTGCCATCAGTGATTTTCGGGCAGGCACTAATGAAAAACTGTTTTTT.